These 17 T cell receptor beta chains came from one sample sequenced in a study of CD8+ T cells in alopecia areata. In each case, RNA was isolated and then reverse transcribed into cDNA as the sequencing template. Method: immunoSEQ multiplex PCR; TCRdb's copy keeps in-frame clones and lacks some. The sample holds over 200,000 clones, about 53% seen once. The sequences come from CD4+ T cells sorted from blood, collected at week 0. The receptor set was obtained from a human donor with alopecia areata.

The chain uses TRBV5-1 and TRBJ2-3; maybe TRBD2 (5 bases). The CDR3 is made up of 16 amino acids. V dropped 4 bases and J dropped 0 bases, with 15 bases sitting between them. Germline CDR1 and CDR2: SGHRS and YFSETQ. The CDR3 region has the DNA TGCGCCAGCAGCATGAGCGGAGGCAGCAGCACAGATACGCAGTATTTT. Its translation is CASSMSGGSSTDTQYF. Full variable domain (missing parts from reference TRBV5-1 and TRBJ2-3): KAGVTQTPRYLIKTRGQQVTLSCSPISGHRSVSWYQQTPGQGLQFLFEYFSETQRNKGNFPGRFSGRQFSNSRSEMNVSTLELGDSALYLCASSMSGGSSTDTQYFGPGTRLTVL.

V and J are TRBV29-1 and TRBJ2-3, with a weak D call TRBD2 (5 bases). CDR1 SQVTM and CDR2 ANQGSEA come from the germline V gene. The length of the CDR3 is 14 residues. V was clipped by 4 bases and J by 0 bases, with 11 bases between them. The CDR3 is CSVVRVTSTDTQYF. The CDR3 bases are TGCAGCGTTGTGAGGGTAACTAGCACAGATACGCAGTATTTT.

This chain uses TRBV4-1 with TRBJ1-1, with D possibly matching TRBD1 (6 bases). The CDR3 runs 14 residues. The germline V and J ends were trimmed by 4 bases and 5 bases, with 14 bases remaining between them. CDR1 is MGHRA and CDR2 is YSYEKL in the germline V gene. The chain's CDR3 is CASSLWDTGTEAFF. Here the CDR3 DNA reads TGCGCCAGCAGCCTTTGGGACACCGGGACTGAAGCTTTCTTT.

This clone was seen a few times. This sequence joins TRBV6-5 and TRBJ2-1; 11 bases agree with TRBD2. The CDR3 sequence is 14 residues long. The junction had 1 base not matched to a gene; V was cut back by 3 bases and J by 6 bases. Germline lookup yields CDR1 MNHEY and CDR2 SVGAGI. The CDR3 region is CASSYTSGSNEQFF. The CDR3 region has the DNA TGTGCCAGCAGTTATACTAGCGGGAGCAATGAGCAGTTCTTC.

This clone was counted a single time. V usage is TRBV5-4 and J usage is TRBJ2-1; D possibly corresponds to TRBD2 (5 bases). CDR3 length: 14 residues. V was cut by 4 bases and J by 7 bases, with 15 bases left in between. Germline-derived CDR1 and CDR2 are SGHNT and YYREEE (reference sequence). CDR3 nucleotide sequence: TGTGCCAGCAGCGTGATGACGGGATGGAATGAGCAGTTCTTC. This codes for CASSVMTGWNEQFF.

The CDR3: CSALAPGPTGELFF. The CDR3 DNA follows: TGCAGCGCACTAGCTCCGGGCCCCACCGGGGAGCTGTTTTTT. The rearrangement uses TRBV29-1 and TRBJ2-2; D is possibly TRBD2 (6 bases). Germline CDR1 is SQVTM and CDR2 is ANQGSEA. Trimming took 7 bases from V and 4 from J, leaving 16 bases between them. CDR3 length: 14 residues.

This chain joins TRBV30 and TRBJ1-3; 8 bases line up with TRBD1. The V segment lost 2 bases and the J segment 0 bases; nucleotides outside the gene matches: 3. Germline V gene data show CDR1 as GTSNPN and CDR2 as SVGIG (reference sequence). The CDR3 sequence is 15 residues long. CDR3 in amino acids: CAWSRTGTSGNTIYF. CDR3 DNA: TGTGCCTGGAGTAGGACAGGGACCTCTGGAAACACCATATATTTT.

The chain recombines TRBV5-4 with TRBJ2-7; 10 bases agree with TRBD2. Trimming took 0 bases from V and 0 from J; bases not matched to a gene: 3. The CDR3 contains 16 residues. Germline V gene lookup returns CDR1 SGHNT and CDR2 YYREEE (reference sequence). The CDR3 spells CASSLGLAGVSYEQYF. In nucleotides, the CDR3 is TGTGCCAGCAGCTTGGGACTAGCGGGCGTCTCCTACGAGCAGTACTTC.

The chain has TRBV6-1 and TRBJ1-1; D may be TRBD1 (6 bases). The V and J ends lost 1 base and 0 bases respectively, with 9 bases between them. The CDR3 loop spans 15 amino acids. CDR1 MNHNS and CDR2 SASEGT come from the germline V gene. The CDR3 reads CASSEEGQMNTEAFF. The CDR3, as DNA: TGTGCCAGCAGTGAAGAAGGACAGATGAACACTGAAGCTTTCTTT.

V is TRBV7-9 and J is TRBJ2-5, with TRBD2 matching 8 bases. The CDR3 runs 16 residues. CDR1 and CDR2 from the germline V gene are SEHNR and FQNEAQ (reference sequence). The V and J ends lost 6 bases and 4 bases, in that order; junction bases with no gene match: 13. This CDR3 reads CASSFTTGTRAETQYF. CDR3 DNA sequence: TGTGCCAGCAGTTTTACCACCGGGACTAGAGCAGAGACCCAGTACTTC.

The J gene is TRBJ1-6, the V gene TRBV5-1, with 9 bases that match TRBD1. Germline V lookup: CDR1 SGHRS, CDR2 YFSETQ. The CDR3 length is 15 residues. V lost 4 bases to trimming and J lost 10 bases; unmatched junction nucleotides: 9. The DNA of the CDR3 is TGCGCCAGCAGCCCGCGGACAGGGGCCGGGTCACCCCTCCACTTT. This encodes CASSPRTGAGSPLHF. The whole variable domain, remainder taken from reference TRBV5-1 and TRBJ1-6, is KAGVTQTPRYLIKTRGQQVTLSCSPISGHRSVSWYQQTPGQGLQFLFEYFSETQRNKGNFPGRFSGRQFSNSRSEMNVSTLELGDSALYLCASSPRTGAGSPLHFGNGTRLTVT.

V usage is TRBV29-1 and J usage is TRBJ2-4, with unresolved D. V lost 3 bases and J 1 base, leaving 4 bases between the germline ends. This CDR3 is 12 amino acids long. Germline V gives CDR1 SQVTM, CDR2 ANQGSEA. The CDR3 loop is CSVDYAKNIQYF. DNA for the CDR3: TGCAGCGTTGATTATGCCAAAAACATTCAGTACTTC.

This clone was counted only a few times. V usage is TRBV6-5 and J usage is TRBJ1-2, with a possible D match to TRBD1 (5 bases). The CDR3 consists of 13 residues. V was clipped by 5 bases and J by 3 bases, with 10 bases between them. In germline, CDR1 is MNHEY, CDR2 SVGAGI. The CDR3 nucleotides read TGTGCCAGCAGTCCAGGGAACGACTATGGCTACACCTTC. As protein: CASSPGNDYGYTF.

V usage is TRBV7-3 and J usage is TRBJ2-4; D remains unclear. Looked up from germline, CDR1 is SGHTA and CDR2 is FQGTGA. Deletions cut 4 bases from V and 8 bases from J, with 12 bases between. This CDR3 has 13 amino acids. In DNA, the CDR3 is TGTGCCAGCAGCTCTGGCCCTGAGGACATTCAGTACTTC. It yields the protein CASSSGPEDIQYF.

This chain joins TRBV2 and TRBJ1-2; D gene ambiguous. The CDR3 is 11 amino acids. Germline V CDR1 and CDR2: SNHLY, FYNNEI. The germline V and J ends were trimmed by 1 base and 6 bases, with 3 bases remaining between them. The CDR3 reads CASSEGDGYTF. The CDR3 coding sequence is TGTGCCAGCAGTGAAGGAGATGGCTACACCTTC.

This clone showed up just once. J is TRBJ2-3 and V is TRBV30; tentatively, D is TRBD1 (6 bases). This CDR3 is built from 14 residues. Trimming cost V 4 bases and J 5 bases, with 16 bases left between them. Germline V lookup: CDR1 GTSNPN, CDR2 SVGIG (reference sequence). The CDR3 spells CAWTWGKTGDTQYF. The CDR3 coding sequence is TGTGCCTGGACTTGGGGCAAGACAGGAGATACGCAGTATTTT.

The V gene is TRBV29-1, the J gene TRBJ1-2, with 10 bases matching TRBD1. The CDR3 is made up of 13 amino acids. The trim removed 4 bases at V and 6 bases at J, leaving 5 bases unmatched. Germline loops: CDR1 SQVTM, CDR2 ANQGSEA. Here the CDR3 reads CSVGRTGGDGYTF. The CDR3 DNA sequence: TGCAGCGTTGGCCGGACAGGGGGTGATGGCTACACCTTC.